The clone carrying this TCR beta chain was counted a single time. Its antigen is undetermined. This sample is part of a study of graft-versus-host responses after intestinal transplantation. Generated by immunoSEQ multiplex PCR, the TCRdb table keeps only in-frame clones and is missing some. The data contain about 110,000 clones, approximately 94% of them singletons. V dropped 8 bases and J dropped 6 bases, with 11 bases sitting between them. The V gene's germline CDR1 is DFQATT and CDR2 SNEGSKA (reference sequence). The CDR3 has 11 amino acids. This clonotype originated in a human donor who was the organ donor for an intestinal transplant. Source: unstimulated CD4+ T cells sorted from spleen or lymph node cells, taken before transplant. The chain employs TRBV20-1 and TRBJ2-1; tentative D call: TRBD2 (6 bases). CDR3 DNA sequence: TGCAGTTTAGGAGGGCCCAATGAGCAGTTCTTC. Translated, it gives CSLGGPNEQFF.